The 16 T cell receptor beta chains presented below share a single source sample, sequenced in a study of Graves' ophthalmopathy and Graves' hyperthyroidism. Amplified TCR beta CDR3 regions were obtained using RNA transcripts as template. After a first-round RT-PCR with HTBI primers, a second-round multiplex PCR was run. TCRdb redid the calling of the multiplex PCR reads with MiXCR, one entry per CDR3 protein. The sample consists of 300,000 to 500,000 distinct CDR3 sequences, 15% of them appearing once. Sequences were obtained from peripheral blood. These receptors were taken from a woman in her late teens or twenties with stable Graves' hyperthyroidism.

The V call is TRBV11-3, the J call TRBJ2-4; D remains unclear. The V gene's germline CDR1 is SGHNT and CDR2 YENEEA. V dropped 8 bases and J dropped 0 bases, with 11 bases sitting between them. This CDR3 comprises 14 residues. In DNA, the CDR3 is TGTGCCAGCGGACCGAGGCTAGCCAAAAACATTCAGTACTTC. Translated, it gives CASGPRLAKNIQYF.

This clonotype was found many times. The rearrangement uses TRBV27 and TRBJ1-1; 7 positions match TRBD1. Germline CDR1 is MNHEY and CDR2 is SMNVEV (reference sequence). Losses at the gene ends were 5 bases for V and 1 base for J; bases not matched to a gene: 10. The CDR3 totals 16 residues. This CDR3 is CASSIRGVQGNTEAFF. In DNA, the CDR3 is TGTGCCAGCAGTATCAGGGGGGTCCAGGGGAACACTGAAGCTTTCTTT.

This clonotype came up many times. V gene TRBV12-5 combines with J gene TRBJ1-1; 9 bases fit TRBD1. V was clipped by 3 bases and J by 5 bases; unmatched bases: 4. CDR1 and CDR2 from the germline V gene are LGHNT and FRNRAP. The CDR3 length is 14 residues. CDR3 sequence (DNA): TGTGCTAGTGGTTTTCGGACAGGGGATACTGAAGCTTTCTTT. Translating gives CASGFRTGDTEAFF. The variable domain in full, completed from reference TRBV12-5 and TRBJ1-1, reads DARVTQTPRHKVTEMGQEVTMRCQPILGHNTVFWYRQTMMQGLELLAYFRNRAPLDDSGMPKDRFSAEMPDATLATLKIQPSEPRDSAVYFCASGFRTGDTEAFFGQGTRLTVV.

This clonotype was observed many times. The chain couples TRBV7-2 to TRBJ2-3; 8 positions match TRBD2. The CDR3 extends over 16 amino acids. V was pared by 1 base and J by 0 bases, with 3 bases of the junction left unmatched. The V gene's germline CDR1 is SGHTA and CDR2 FQGNSA. The CDR3 protein is CASSLGTSWSTDTQYF. Written as DNA, the CDR3 is TGTGCCAGCAGCTTAGGGACTAGCTGGAGCACAGATACGCAGTATTTT.

This clonotype occurred a few times. The chain uses TRBV5-1 and TRBJ1-1; D not certain. In germline, CDR1 is SGHRS, CDR2 YFSETQ. The V end lost 5 bases, the J end lost 0 bases, and 11 bases lay between the germline ends. This CDR3 is 14 amino acids long. The CDR3 nucleotides read TGCGCCAGCAGAAATCACGTAATGAACACTGAAGCTTTCTTT. This encodes CASRNHVMNTEAFF. Variable domain in full (rest from reference TRBV5-1 and TRBJ1-1): KAGVTQTPRYLIKTRGQQVTLSCSPISGHRSVSWYQQTPGQGLQFLFEYFSETQRNKGNFPGRFSGRQFSNSRSEMNVSTLELGDSALYLCASRNHVMNTEAFFGQGTRLTVV.

This clonotype was found many times. The rearrangement joins TRBV6-5 to TRBJ2-2; 8 bases line up with TRBD1. From germline, CDR1 is MNHEY and CDR2 SVGAGI. Trimming cost V 6 bases and J 8 bases; bases outside gene matches: 11. The CDR3 extends over 15 amino acids. The CDR3 region has the DNA TGTGCCAGCAGCGCCATAGACAGGGGATGGGGGGAGCTGTTTTTT. Translation gives CASSAIDRGWGELFF.

This clonotype came up many times. This sequence joins TRBV25-1 and TRBJ2-1; 8 bases align to TRBD1. The CDR3 is made up of 16 amino acids. Germline CDR1 MGHDK, CDR2 SYGVNS. J gave up 1 base and V 2 bases, and 4 bases lay outside the gene matches. The CDR3, as DNA: TGTGCCAGCAGTGAAGGGACAGGCGATTCCTACAATGAGCAGTTCTTC. As protein: CASSEGTGDSYNEQFF.

This clonotype has a count of ten or more. The chain joins TRBV3-1 to TRBJ2-5; unclear D gene. Per the germline V gene, CDR1 is LGHDT and CDR2 is YNNKEL (reference sequence). V gave up 1 base and J gave up 5 bases, with 8 bases separating them. The CDR3 spans 13 residues. The CDR3 DNA follows: TGTGCCAGCAGCCAAGTAGCTGGGGAGACCCAGTACTTC. Translation gives CASSQVAGETQYF.

This clonotype was counted many times. The rearrangement joins TRBV12-3 or TRBV12-4 to TRBJ2-5; D uncertain. The CDR3 is 13 residues long. V dropped 5 bases and J dropped 5 bases, with 12 bases sitting between them. CDR3 nucleotide sequence: TGTGCCAGCAGTCTGTCGGGTGTGGAGACCCAGTACTTC. Translating gives CASSLSGVETQYF.

At least ten counts were recorded for this clonotype. The chain has TRBV6-2 or TRBV6-3 and TRBJ2-7; tentative D call: TRBD2 (6 bases). Germline V gives CDR1 MNHEY, CDR2 SVGEGT. This CDR3 has 15 residues. V was cut by 0 bases and J by 6 bases, with 15 bases left in between. This CDR3 is CASSYSGRRGLEQYF. In nucleotides, the CDR3 is TGTGCCAGCAGTTACTCGGGGAGGAGAGGGCTCGAGCAGTACTTC.

This clonotype was counted many times. The V call is TRBV7-9, the J call TRBJ1-2, with D perhaps TRBD1 (6 bases). The V gene lost 5 bases and the J gene lost 0 bases, with 13 bases spanning the gap. From germline, CDR1 is SEHNR and CDR2 FQNEAQ (reference sequence). This CDR3 is built from 15 residues. The CDR3 DNA follows: TGTGCCAGCAGCCACCAGGGGCGAGCTAACTATGGCTACACCTTC. This encodes CASSHQGRANYGYTF. The whole variable domain, remainder taken from reference TRBV7-9 and TRBJ1-2, is DTGVSQNPRHKITKRGQNVTFRCDPISEHNRLYWYRQTLGQGPEFLTYFQNEAQLEKSRLLSDRFSAERPKGSFSTLEIQRTEQGDSAMYLCASSHQGRANYGYTFGSGTRLTVV.

To note about this clonotype: One end of the junction fails to match germline, which may point to a read error. The rearrangement joins TRBV10-3 to TRBJ2-7; TRBD1 is a possible D gene (5 bases). There are 16 residues in the CDR3. Germline V gives CDR1 ENHRY, CDR2 SYGVKD. The CDR3 here is CAISKPSPGPTYEHYF. The DNA of the CDR3 is TGTGCCATCAGTAAGCCGAGTCCAGGGCCTACCTACGAGCATTACTTC.

Remarks on this clonotype: One base away lies a much larger clone, so this may be a sequencing read error. V gene TRBV29-1 combines with J gene TRBJ1-2; 7 bases fit TRBD1. This CDR3 comprises 14 residues. Germline values: CDR1 SQVTM, CDR2 ANQGSEA. The CDR3 bases are TGCAGCGTCGGACAGGTAGTAGCTAACTATGGCCACACCTTC. This encodes CSVGQVVANYGHTF.

The chain combines TRBV6-2 or TRBV6-3 with TRBJ1-1, with unresolved D. Trimming pared 9 bases from V and 2 bases from J, leaving 7 bases between. The V gene's germline CDR1 is MNHEY and CDR2 SVGEGT. The CDR3 is made up of 11 amino acids. CDR3 nucleotides: TGTGCCAGGGAGATTAACACTGAAGCTTTCTTT. Translation: CAREINTEAFF.

The chain employs TRBV4-2 and TRBJ1-2; no reliable D call. Trimming pared 2 bases from V and 4 bases from J, leaving 11 bases between. The germline V gene encodes CDR1 LGHNA and CDR2 YNFKEQ. The CDR3 sequence is 14 residues long. The CDR3 sequence: CASSQNQESYGYTF. CDR3 nucleotide sequence: TGTGCCAGCAGCCAAAATCAGGAGAGCTATGGCTACACCTTC.

This clonotype has ten or more counts. The genes are TRBV6-5 and TRBJ1-5; D unresolved. Between the trimmed V and J ends, which lost 0 bases and 7 bases, there was a span of 7 bases. CDR3 length equals 13 residues. CDR1 is MNHEY, CDR2 SVGAGI, per germline. Here the CDR3 DNA reads TGTGCCAGCAGTTACTCTTCAGTCCAGCCCCAGCATTTT. It translates to CASSYSSVQPQHF.